These 23 T cell receptor beta chains came from one sample sequenced in a study of T cell responses to AZD1222 COVID-19 vaccine. Repertoires were generated with immunoSEQ multiplex PCR, while TCRdb's copy carries only in-frame clones and drops some. The table lists about 140,000 clones, roughly nine tenths of them singletons. The sequencing here drew on peripheral blood, taken 28 days after the second AZD1222 dose. The receptors were gathered from an adult who received the AZD1222 COVID-19 vaccine.

The chain is built from TRBV24-1 and TRBJ2-1; 14 bases line up with TRBD2. Germline CDR1 reads KGHDR; CDR2 reads SFDVKD. The CDR3 totals 17 residues. Germline trimming cut 7 bases from V and 7 bases from J; bases unmatched to any gene: 11. The CDR3 region has the DNA TGTGCCACCAGCCCAACGACCGGGACTAGCGGGAGAAATGAGCAGTTCTTC. Translated, it gives CATSPTTGTSGRNEQFF.

Only a few counts were recorded for this clone. The V and J genes are TRBV30 and TRBJ2-7; 12 bases match TRBD2. The germline V gene encodes CDR1 GTSNPN and CDR2 SVGIG (reference sequence). Trimming cost V 0 bases and J 2 bases; bases outside gene matches: 2. The CDR3 sequence is 15 residues long. The CDR3 DNA reads as TGTGCCTGGAGTGTTTCTAGCGGGAGGGCCTACGAGCAGTACTTC. Protein sequence: CAWSVSSGRAYEQYF.

This clone is a singleton in its sample. The rearrangement links TRBV4-1 to TRBJ2-1; 12 bases line up with TRBD2. The CDR3 is made up of 18 amino acids. V was pared by 1 base and J by 4 bases, with 8 bases of the junction left unmatched. Germline CDR1 reads MGHRA; CDR2 reads YSYEKL. The DNA of the CDR3 is TGCGCCAGCAGCCAAGTTCTAGCGGGAGGGCCGGGTTACAATGAGCAGTTCTTC. It is translated as CASSQVLAGGPGYNEQFF.

This sequence joins TRBV28 and TRBJ1-1, with D hard to call. The ends were cut back, 3 bases at V and 8 bases at J, with 7 bases in the middle. The V gene's germline CDR1 is MDHEN and CDR2 SYDVKM. This CDR3 contains 11 residues. The CDR3 coding sequence is TGTGCCAGCAGTTTCCGCAACGAAGCTTTCTTT. Protein sequence: CASSFRNEAFF.

This clone was picked up many times. V and J are TRBV19 and TRBJ1-2; no reliable D call. Trimming left V 7 bases short and J 3 bases short, with 9 bases between. This CDR3 comprises 12 residues. The germline CDR1 and CDR2 sequences are LNHDA and SQIVND (reference sequence). CDR3 DNA sequence: TGTGCCAGTACTGGGGTGGACTATGGCTACACCTTC. This sequence encodes CASTGVDYGYTF. The full variable domain, rest sourced from reference TRBV19 and TRBJ1-2, is DGGITQSPKYLFRKEGQNVTLSCEQNLNHDAMYWYRQDPGQGLRLIYYSQIVNDFQKGDIAEGYSVSREKKESFPLTVTSAQKNPTAFYLCASTGVDYGYTFGSGTRLTVV.

This clone was observed a single time. The chain joins TRBV6-5 to TRBJ2-5; perhaps TRBD1 as D (7 bases). CDR1 is MNHEY, CDR2 SVGAGI, per germline. CDR3 length: 15 amino acids. Trimming shortened V by 3 bases and J by 5 bases, and 16 bases separated the two germline ends. CDR3 protein: CASSYGRQGGETQYF. The CDR3 bases are TGTGCCAGCAGTTATGGGAGACAGGGAGGCGAGACCCAGTACTTC.

V gene TRBV28 combines with J gene TRBJ1-2, with TRBD1 as a possible D gene (5 bases). V gave up 3 bases and J gave up 7 bases, with 15 bases separating them. Germline CDR1 MDHEN, CDR2 SYDVKM. This CDR3 comprises 14 residues. The CDR3 loop reads CASSFVDTGGGYTF. The CDR3 nucleotides are TGTGCCAGCAGTTTTGTAGACACGGGGGGTGGCTACACCTTC.

The chain is built from TRBV19 and TRBJ1-1; no clear D gene. The germline gives CDR1 LNHDA, CDR2 SQIVND (reference sequence). This CDR3 is 14 amino acids long. The V and J ends lost 6 bases and 0 bases respectively, with 11 bases between them. This chain's CDR3 is CASRNRELNTEAFF. In DNA form, the CDR3 reads TGTGCCAGTAGGAACAGAGAGTTGAACACTGAAGCTTTCTTT.

The chain combines TRBV6-4 with TRBJ1-2; TRBD1 matches at 9 bases. Germline CDR1 and CDR2: MRHNA and SNTAGT. Losses at the gene ends were 4 bases for V and 6 bases for J; bases not matched to a gene: 9. The CDR3 contains 15 residues. The CDR3 loop reads CASSVSTGGFHGYTF. The CDR3 DNA reads TGTGCCAGCAGTGTCTCGACAGGGGGGTTTCATGGCTACACCTTC.

The chain uses TRBV19 and TRBJ2-7; TRBD1 aligns across 11 bases. The CDR3 is 16 amino acids. Germline V gives CDR1 LNHDA, CDR2 SQIVND (reference sequence). V lost 5 bases to trimming and J lost 1 base; unmatched junction nucleotides: 7. The CDR3 DNA sequence: TGTGCCAGTAGTGTAGGACAGGGGGCACGTTCCTACGAGCAGTACTTC. Protein: CASSVGQGARSYEQYF.

V is TRBV25-1 and J is TRBJ1-5; D may be TRBD1 (5 bases). There are 13 residues in the CDR3. Germline V lookup: CDR1 MGHDK, CDR2 SYGVNS. Trimming left V 7 bases short and J 3 bases short, with 10 bases between. The CDR3 DNA follows: TGTGCCAGCACAAGGGGTGACAATCAGCCCCAGCATTTT. Protein sequence: CASTRGDNQPQHF.

The rearrangement links TRBV27 to TRBJ2-2; D is unclear. V gave up 6 bases and J gave up 7 bases, with 9 bases separating them. The CDR3 spans 12 residues. Germline V gives CDR1 MNHEY, CDR2 SMNVEV (reference sequence). The CDR3 region is CASSHGGGELFF. DNA of the CDR3: TGTGCCAGCAGCCACGGCGGCGGGGAGCTGTTTTTT.

The rearrangement uses TRBV12-3 or TRBV12-4 and TRBJ1-1; D possibly corresponds to TRBD1 (6 bases). V dropped 7 bases and J dropped 3 bases, with 12 bases sitting between them. CDR3 size: 13 residues. The DNA for the CDR3 is TGTGCCAGCAAGTTTACAGGGTACACTGAAGCTTTCTTT. Protein product: CASKFTGYTEAFF.

A note on this clone: The same CDR3 is also encoded by other DNA sequences in this sample. The V call is TRBV11-3, the J call TRBJ2-2; D remains ambiguous. There are 13 residues in the CDR3. V was trimmed by 1 base and J by 5 bases, leaving 5 bases between them. The germline V gene encodes CDR1 SGHNT and CDR2 YENEEA. The CDR3 nucleotides are TGTGCCAGCAGCTTAGGAGGAACCGGGGAGCTGTTTTTT. It specifies CASSLGGTGELFF.

The V call is TRBV3-1 (or the pseudogene TRBV3-2), the J call TRBJ1-1; the D gene is possibly TRBD1 (5 bases). The CDR3 runs 18 residues. Trimming left V 0 bases short and J 3 bases short, with 20 bases between. Germline lookup yields CDR1 LGHDT and CDR2 YNNKEL (reference sequence). DNA of the CDR3: TGTGCCAGCAGCCAAGATCCTACGGGGGACGGTGAAGACACTGAAGCTTTCTTT. Translation: CASSQDPTGDGEDTEAFF.

The chain joins TRBV5-6 to TRBJ2-3; TRBD2 matches at 10 bases. This CDR3 is built from 18 residues. With V trimmed by 2 bases and J by 2 bases, 11 bases remained unmatched. In germline, CDR1 is SGHDT, CDR2 YYEEEE. The CDR3 loop is CASSFGFTSGVYTDTQYF. CDR3 in DNA: TGTGCCAGCAGCTTCGGTTTCACTAGCGGGGTTTACACAGATACGCAGTATTTT.

V and J are TRBV30 and TRBJ2-3, with 9 bases fitting TRBD1. CDR1 is GTSNPN, CDR2 SVGIG, per germline (reference sequence). Trimming cost V 3 bases and J 3 bases; bases outside gene matches: 4. The CDR3 length is 14 residues. DNA for the CDR3: TGTGCCTGGAGGCCAGGACAGGGGACAGATACGCAGTATTTT. Translated, it gives CAWRPGQGTDTQYF.

The V call is TRBV6-5, the J call TRBJ1-2; the D is unclear. Trimming stripped 4 bases from V and 10 bases from J, with 7 bases between. CDR1 MNHEY and CDR2 SVGAGI come from the germline V gene. CDR3 length equals 10 residues. The CDR3 region is CASSFGDYTF. For the CDR3, the DNA is TGTGCCAGCAGTTTTGGGGACTACACCTTC.

The CDR3 nucleotides are TGTGCCAGCAGTCCGACAGGGGGCCGCTATGGCTACACCTTC. Translating it yields CASSPTGGRYGYTF. The J gene is TRBJ1-2, the V gene TRBV27; 10 bases align to TRBD1. CDR3 length: 14 residues. V shed 5 bases, J shed 4 bases, and the junction held 4 bases outside the gene matches. Looked up from germline, CDR1 is MNHEY and CDR2 is SMNVEV (reference sequence).

V and J are TRBV6-6 and TRBJ1-5, with 9 bases matching TRBD1. Germline CDR1 MNHNY, CDR2 SVGAGI (reference sequence). The CDR3 is made up of 16 amino acids. J lost 2 bases, V lost 6 bases, and 8 bases had no gene match. CDR3 sequence reads: CASRPDRGGGNQPQHF. CDR3 DNA: TGTGCCAGCAGACCGGACAGGGGTGGGGGCAATCAGCCCCAGCATTTT.

This clone was seen just once. The J gene is TRBJ1-4, the V gene TRBV6-2 or TRBV6-3, with D possibly being TRBD1 (6 bases). The V and J ends lost 2 bases and 7 bases respectively, with 8 bases between them. This CDR3 is built from 13 residues. Germline V gene data show CDR1 as MNHEY and CDR2 as SVGEGT. As DNA, the CDR3 is TGTGCCAGCAGTTACCAGGGGCGTGAAAAACTGTTTTTT. This codes for CASSYQGREKLFF.

The chain is built from TRBV2 and TRBJ1-2; maybe TRBD1 (5 bases). Germline CDR1 and CDR2: SNHLY and FYNNEI. This CDR3 spans 15 amino acids. Trimming stripped 3 bases from V and 3 bases from J, with 14 bases between. The DNA for the CDR3 is TGTGCCAGCAGTGACTGGGTTGCCAGGGACTATGGCTACACCTTC. Its protein product is CASSDWVARDYGYTF.

The CDR3, as DNA: TGCAGCGTTGAAGACCGACAGGGATCCTACGAGCAGTACTTC. Its translation: CSVEDRQGSYEQYF. The V and J genes are TRBV29-1 and TRBJ2-7; 7 bases match TRBD1. Germline CDR1 and CDR2: SQVTM and ANQGSEA. This CDR3 is built from 14 residues. Trimming cost V 0 bases and J 1 base; bases outside gene matches: 3.